This TCR beta chain was documented in a study of beta chain features in type 1 diabetes. The CDR3 is 11 residues long. The V end lost 1 base, the J end lost 3 bases, and 1 base lay between the germline ends. Germline assignment: CDR1 SQVTM and CDR2 ANQGSEA. Donors contributed one heparinised blood draw apiece, averaging approximately 120 mL. As every portion of the isolated RNA was reverse transcribed, the sequencing read expressed TCRB transcripts. Sequencing used immunoSEQ multiplex PCR; TCRdb keeps in-frame clones, though not all of them. The data hold hundreds of thousands of clones, with less than 20% observed a single time. The table lists this clone with a few counts.

The material sequenced was naive CD4+ T cells from blood. The clonotype comes from a man between 18 and 35 years old in good health. The rearrangement links TRBV29-1 to TRBJ1-3; D remains unclear. Here the CDR3 DNA reads TGCAGCGTTGAAGGTGGAAACACCATATATTTT. Protein: CSVEGGNTIYF.